This is a list of T cell receptor beta chains from one sample in a study of T cell responses to AZD1222 COVID-19 vaccine. Sequenced by immunoSEQ multiplex PCR; TCRdb stores in-frame clones only, minus some. The data hold 120,000 to 150,000 clones, with roughly 92% observed a single time. The material sequenced was peripheral blood, taken 28 days after the second AZD1222 dose. Every receptor here comes from an adult who received the AZD1222 COVID-19 vaccine. The CDR3 runs from the conserved cysteine through the conserved F or W. The order of the fields is J gene, clone size, D gene, V gene, CDR3 DNA, CDR3 protein. The D gene is left open where the match is weak. The size of a clone is reported for some rows only, either as once, few or many, or as a class for expanded clones.

j_call: TRBJ2-7; clone_size: .; d_call: .; v_call: TRBV12-3/TRBV12-4; cdr3_nt: TGTGCCAGCAGTTTAAGTCCCAGACCAGAGCAGTACTTC; cdr3_aa: CASSLSPRPEQYF
j_call: TRBJ1-2; clone_size: few; d_call: .; v_call: TRBV7-9; cdr3_nt: TGTGCCAGCAGCTTTTCTGGTTTTAACTATGGCTACACCTTC; cdr3_aa: CASSFSGFNYGYTF
j_call: TRBJ1-5; clone_size: .; d_call: .; v_call: TRBV24-1; cdr3_nt: TGTGCCACCAGTGACTCCCACTGGGGGCCCCAGCATTTT; cdr3_aa: CATSDSHWGPQHF
j_call: TRBJ1-5; clone_size: few; d_call: .; v_call: TRBV10-2; cdr3_nt: TGCGCCAGCAGTGAGAGGCTGGGCGGGACCAATCAGCCCCAGCATTTT; cdr3_aa: CASSERLGGTNQPQHF
j_call: TRBJ1-6; clone_size: .; d_call: .; v_call: TRBV9; cdr3_nt: TGTGCCAGCAGCGGTTACCTGGGGTCCTATAATTCACCCCTCCACTTT; cdr3_aa: CASSGYLGSYNSPLHF
j_call: TRBJ2-7; clone_size: .; d_call: .; v_call: TRBV25-1; cdr3_nt: TGTGCCAGCACTGCGCAGAGCTCCTACGAGCAGTACTTC; cdr3_aa: CASTAQSSYEQYF
j_call: TRBJ1-6; clone_size: once; d_call: .; v_call: TRBV6-1; cdr3_nt: TGTGCCAGCAGTGCACCTAAGGGGGGAGGCTATAATTCACCCCTCCACTTT; cdr3_aa: CASSAPKGGGYNSPLHF
j_call: TRBJ1-2; clone_size: .; d_call: TRBD1; v_call: TRBV28; cdr3_nt: TGTGCCAGCAGTTCCCCTTCAGGGGACAGGGCCCACACCTTC; cdr3_aa: CASSSPSGDRAHTF
j_call: TRBJ1-6; clone_size: .; d_call: .; v_call: TRBV12-3/TRBV12-4; cdr3_nt: TGTGCCAGCAGCAGGGCAGTGAATTCACCCCTCCACTTT; cdr3_aa: CASSRAVNSPLHF
j_call: TRBJ1-2; clone_size: .; d_call: .; v_call: TRBV5-5; cdr3_nt: TGTGCCAGCAGCTTGGGGGACATTTATGGCTACACCTTC; cdr3_aa: CASSLGDIYGYTF
j_call: TRBJ2-5; clone_size: .; d_call: .; v_call: TRBV24-1; cdr3_nt: TGTGCCACCAGTGATTACCCGAAGGACCTTCAAGAGACCCAGTACTTC; cdr3_aa: CATSDYPKDLQETQYF
j_call: TRBJ2-7; clone_size: .; d_call: .; v_call: TRBV7-9; cdr3_nt: TGTGCCAGCACCCCTCTATCCTACGAGCAGTACTTC; cdr3_aa: CASTPLSYEQYF
j_call: TRBJ1-4; clone_size: .; d_call: .; v_call: TRBV4-3; cdr3_nt: TGCGCCAGCAGCCTTCAACGGGGTGCGGTGGATGAAAAACTGTTTTTT; cdr3_aa: CASSLQRGAVDEKLFF
j_call: TRBJ1-2; clone_size: .; d_call: .; v_call: TRBV6-6; cdr3_nt: TGTGCCAGCAGTCTTAGGTCTGAGACCGCCTCAACCGGGGGCTACACCTTC; cdr3_aa: CASSLRSETASTGGYTF
j_call: TRBJ2-7; clone_size: .; d_call: TRBD2; v_call: TRBV7-9; cdr3_nt: TGTGCCAGCAGCCTCGGGACTAGCGGGAGCCCCCAGTACTTC; cdr3_aa: CASSLGTSGSPQYF
j_call: TRBJ1-2; clone_size: .; d_call: .; v_call: TRBV4-3; cdr3_nt: TGCGCCAGCAGCCTTGGGGCTCGGGACTATGGCTACACCTTC; cdr3_aa: CASSLGARDYGYTF
j_call: TRBJ1-3; clone_size: .; d_call: .; v_call: TRBV25-1; cdr3_nt: TGTGCCAGCAGTGGCCTGATCTCGCGGGCTGGAAACACCATATATTTT; cdr3_aa: CASSGLISRAGNTIYF
j_call: TRBJ1-4; clone_size: .; d_call: TRBD1; v_call: TRBV5-1; cdr3_nt: TGCGCCAGCAGCACAGGGACAGCAACTAATGAAAAACTGTTTTTT; cdr3_aa: CASSTGTATNEKLFF
j_call: TRBJ2-1; clone_size: .; d_call: .; v_call: TRBV10-3; cdr3_nt: TGTGCCATCAGTGTACAGACAGGCAGCCAGTTCTTC; cdr3_aa: CAISVQTGSQFF
j_call: TRBJ2-2; clone_size: .; d_call: TRBD1; v_call: TRBV5-1; cdr3_nt: TGCGCCAGCAGCCACCCCGGACAGGGTTCCGGGGAGCTGTTTTTT; cdr3_aa: CASSHPGQGSGELFF
j_call: TRBJ2-1; clone_size: few; d_call: TRBD2; v_call: TRBV4-2; cdr3_nt: TGTGCCAGCAGCCAGGGGACTAGCGGTTCCTACAATGAGCAGTTCTTC; cdr3_aa: CASSQGTSGSYNEQFF
j_call: TRBJ2-1; clone_size: .; d_call: .; v_call: TRBV18; cdr3_nt: TGTGCCAGCTCACCATCTTCGCAGGGCTCCTACAATGAGCAGTTCTTC; cdr3_aa: CASSPSSQGSYNEQFF
j_call: TRBJ1-6; clone_size: .; d_call: .; v_call: TRBV28; cdr3_nt: TGTGCCAGCAGTTCCCCAGGAAAAAGGGACTCACCCCTCCACTTT; cdr3_aa: CASSSPGKRDSPLHF
j_call: TRBJ1-3; clone_size: .; d_call: .; v_call: TRBV10-1; cdr3_nt: TGCGCCAGTCCTAGGGCGGGGGACGTGGACACCATATATTTT; cdr3_aa: CASPRAGDVDTIYF
j_call: TRBJ1-5; clone_size: .; d_call: .; v_call: TRBV28; cdr3_nt: TGTGCCAGCTCGGATATGGATAGCAATCAGCCCCAGCATTTT; cdr3_aa: CASSDMDSNQPQHF
j_call: TRBJ2-7; clone_size: .; d_call: .; v_call: TRBV4-2; cdr3_nt: TGTGCCAGCAGCCCCGTCCGAGGCGGCGAGCAGTACTTC; cdr3_aa: CASSPVRGGEQYF